The 31 T cell receptor beta chains in this list originate from one sample, sequenced in a study of blood T cell repertoires in COVID-19. Here immunoSEQ multiplex PCR was the method, and the copy in TCRdb shows in-frame clones only, minus some. The sample records under 150,000 clones, approximately 89% being singletons. The sequencing input was peripheral blood. Every receptor here comes from a human donor in a cohort sampled during active COVID-19.

The chain links TRBV18 to TRBJ1-1, with 10 positions matching TRBD1. From germline, CDR1 is KGHSH and CDR2 LQKENI. V gave up 6 bases and J gave up 5 bases; unmatched junction bases: 6. The length of the CDR3 is 14 residues. The CDR3 DNA follows: TGTGCCAGCTCTCGCCGGGACAGGGGTACTGAAGCTTTCTTT. Encoded protein: CASSRRDRGTEAFF. The full variable domain, rest sourced from reference TRBV18 and TRBJ1-1, is NAGVMQNPRHLVRRRGQEARLRCSPMKGHSHVYWYRQLPEEGLKFMVYLQKENIIDESGMPKERFSAEFPKEGPSILRIQQVVRGDSAAYFCASSRRDRGTEAFFGQGTRLTVV.

This clone has just one count. V gene TRBV20-1 combines with J gene TRBJ2-5; D not resolved. This CDR3 region has 12 residues. In germline, CDR1 is DFQATT, CDR2 SNEGSKA (reference sequence). Trimming pared 3 bases from V and 2 bases from J, leaving 7 bases between. CDR3 nucleotides: TGCAGTGCTAGTAACCAGCAAGAGACCCAGTACTTC. This translates into CSASNQQETQYF.

The chain carries TRBV6-5 and TRBJ1-6; TRBD1 is a possible D gene (6 bases). This CDR3 region has 16 residues. CDR1 MNHEY and CDR2 SVGAGI come from the germline V gene. The V gene lost 2 bases and the J gene lost 6 bases, with 14 bases spanning the gap. The CDR3 DNA is TGTGCCAGCAGTTACGTCCGAGGGGGAGCTAATTCACCCCTCCACTTT. Residues: CASSYVRGGANSPLHF.

The V call is TRBV13, the J call TRBJ1-2; tentative D call: TRBD1 (6 bases). In germline, CDR1 is PRHDT, CDR2 FYEKMQ (reference sequence). There are 14 residues in the CDR3. V shed 5 bases and J shed 3 bases, with 13 bases lying between them. The CDR3 region has the DNA TGTGCCAGCAGCCAACAGGGCTTCCACTATGGCTACACCTTC. This encodes CASSQQGFHYGYTF.

This clone was recorded a few times. The rearrangement links TRBV3-1 (or the pseudogene TRBV3-2) to TRBJ1-2, with 7 bases fitting TRBD1. Germline lookup yields CDR1 LGHDT and CDR2 YNNKEL (reference sequence). Losses at the gene ends were 8 bases for V and 6 bases for J; bases not matched to a gene: 9. This CDR3 spans 13 amino acids. The CDR3 nucleotides are TGTGCCAGCGGCCCGGGGACAGAAGATGGCTACACCTTC. Translating gives CASGPGTEDGYTF.

The V gene is TRBV4-1, the J gene TRBJ2-3; D perhaps matches TRBD2 (5 bases). The germline V and J ends were trimmed by 1 base and 3 bases, with 5 bases remaining between them. Germline V gene data show CDR1 as MGHRA and CDR2 as YSYEKL. The CDR3 is made up of 13 amino acids. In DNA, the CDR3 is TGCGCCAGCAGCCAAGGGAGGACAGATACGCAGTATTTT. It translates to CASSQGRTDTQYF.

The chain joins TRBV5-8 to TRBJ2-7; the D gene is possibly TRBD2 (6 bases). V lost 5 bases and J 0 bases, leaving 15 bases between the germline ends. In germline, CDR1 is SGHTS, CDR2 YDEGEE. The CDR3 is 15 residues long. The CDR3 DNA reads TGTGCCAGCAGTCTGCCTAGCGTCATCTCCTACGAGCAGTACTTC. Its translation: CASSLPSVISYEQYF.

The J gene is TRBJ2-7, the V gene TRBV19; D is ambiguous. Trimming cost V 1 base and J 1 base, with 5 bases left between them. The CDR3 is 13 residues long. Germline CDR1 reads LNHDA; CDR2 reads SQIVND (reference sequence). The CDR3 DNA sequence: TGTGCCAGTAGTATAGGGCAGTCCTACGAGCAGTACTTC. Its protein product is CASSIGQSYEQYF.

The V gene is TRBV19, the J gene TRBJ1-2, with D maybe TRBD1 (5 bases). This CDR3 has 10 residues. The germline CDR1 and CDR2 sequences are LNHDA and SQIVND (reference sequence). V was trimmed by 8 bases and J by 5 bases, leaving 6 bases between them. CDR3 region: CASGTYGYTF. The CDR3 nucleotides read TGTGCCAGTGGGACTTATGGCTACACCTTC.

This chain connects TRBV21-1 to TRBJ2-7; TRBD1 was called by the table and not checked on the DNA. TRBV21-1 counts as a pseudogene. The CDR3 is 19 amino acids. The CDR3 protein is CASSNRGDRRWGGRTEQYF. The CDR3 region has the DNA TGTGCCAGCAGCAACCGAGGGGACAGGAGGTGGGGGGGCCGCACCGAGCAGTACTTC.

This chain connects TRBV30 to TRBJ1-3, with D hard to call. Germline CDR1 is GTSNPN and CDR2 is SVGIG (reference sequence). Trimming took 5 bases from V and 4 from J, leaving 12 bases between them. The CDR3 sequence is 13 residues long. The CDR3 bases are TGTGCCTGGGGACTATTGCCCGGAAACACCATATATTTT. It codes for CAWGLLPGNTIYF.

The chain joins TRBV19 to TRBJ1-1; TRBD1 aligns across 8 bases. The V gene's germline CDR1 is LNHDA and CDR2 SQIVND (reference sequence). V was pared by 7 bases and J by 4 bases, with 8 bases of the junction left unmatched. This CDR3 contains 14 residues. In DNA form, the CDR3 reads TGTGCCAGTACCACTCGACAGGGGTTCACTGAAGCTTTCTTT. Translating it yields CASTTRQGFTEAFF.

V gene TRBV7-9 combines with J gene TRBJ1-6; TRBD1 aligns across 9 bases. The germline gives CDR1 SEHNR, CDR2 FQNEAQ (reference sequence). The V and J ends lost 2 bases and 8 bases, in that order; junction bases with no gene match: 7. CDR3 length equals 16 residues. CDR3 nucleotides: TGTGCCAGCAGCTTAACAGGGGGCTTAGTTGATTCACCCCTCCACTTT. Amino acid sequence: CASSLTGGLVDSPLHF.

This sequence joins TRBV6-2 or TRBV6-3 and TRBJ2-1, with 13 bases lining up with TRBD2. The CDR3 totals 17 residues. CDR1 is MNHEY and CDR2 is SVGEGT in the germline V gene. Trimming at V came to 2 bases and at J to 7 bases, leaving 8 bases not matched to a gene. This CDR3 reads CASSYDRTSGGWNEQFF. The CDR3 region has the DNA TGTGCCAGCAGTTACGACCGGACTAGCGGGGGTTGGAATGAGCAGTTCTTC.

This clone was recorded a few times. The chain employs TRBV2 and TRBJ1-2, with D tentatively TRBD1 (5 bases). This CDR3 has 15 amino acids. V lost 5 bases and J lost 2, with 15 bases in between. Germline V lookup: CDR1 SNHLY, CDR2 FYNNEI. CDR3 sequence: CASSFTGFNNYGYTF. The CDR3 coding sequence is TGTGCCAGCAGTTTTACAGGATTTAACAACTATGGCTACACCTTC.

This clone has a handful of counts. The CDR3 here is CASSLSRSNTEAFF. As DNA, the CDR3 is TGTGCCAGCAGCTTATCCAGGTCAAACACTGAAGCTTTCTTT. The rearrangement links TRBV7-9 to TRBJ1-1; D call uncertain. The germline CDR1 and CDR2 sequences are SEHNR and FQNEAQ (reference sequence). The CDR3 is 14 residues long. With 2 bases removed from V and 2 bases from J, the gap between germline ends came to 9 bases.

The chain links TRBV9 to TRBJ1-2, with TRBD1 matching 10 bases. V trimming: 2 bases; J trimming: 5 bases; junction bases outside the gene matches: 3. Germline loops: CDR1 SGDLS, CDR2 YYNGEE. The CDR3 is 14 residues long. This CDR3 reads CASSVGTGVYGYTF. The DNA for the CDR3 is TGTGCCAGCAGCGTTGGGACAGGGGTTTATGGCTACACCTTC.

The V call is TRBV3-1 (or the pseudogene TRBV3-2), the J call TRBJ2-3; 7 positions match TRBD1. The CDR3 spans 16 residues. The junction had 9 bases not matched to a gene; V was cut back by 4 bases and J by 2 bases. Germline-derived CDR1 and CDR2 are LGHDT and YNNKEL (reference sequence). CDR3 sequence reads: CASSLRDSYLTDTQYF. In DNA, the CDR3 is TGTGCCAGCAGCCTCAGGGACAGCTACCTCACAGATACGCAGTATTTT.

CDR3 DNA sequence: TGTGCCAGCAGCTGGGACAGGTCCTCTGGAAACACCATATATTTT. This codes for CASSWDRSSGNTIYF. The chain couples TRBV7-9 to TRBJ1-3, with 8 positions matching TRBD1. The germline gives CDR1 SEHNR, CDR2 FQNEAQ (reference sequence). This CDR3 contains 15 residues. The V gene end was trimmed by 4 bases and the J gene end by 0 bases; junction bases not matched to a gene: 2.

V usage is TRBV29-1 and J usage is TRBJ2-7; the match to TRBD1 covers 9 bases. CDR3 length: 15 amino acids. With 0 bases clipped from V and 0 bases from J, the junction kept 3 bases outside the gene matches. Germline-derived CDR1 and CDR2 are SQVTM and ANQGSEA. This chain's CDR3 is CSVEERTGASYEQYF. The DNA for the CDR3 is TGCAGCGTTGAAGAAAGGACAGGGGCCTCCTACGAGCAGTACTTC.

The CDR3 DNA reads as TGTGCCAGCAGCTTAGAGATGAACACTGAAGCTTTCTTT. Translating gives CASSLEMNTEAFF. V and J are TRBV7-3 and TRBJ1-1; D ambiguous. This CDR3 is 13 amino acids long. CDR1 SGHTA and CDR2 FQGTGA come from the germline V gene. V lost 2 bases, J lost 0 bases, and 4 bases lay in between.

The rearrangement links TRBV25-1 to TRBJ1-3; 7 positions match TRBD1. Germline CDR1 is MGHDK and CDR2 is SYGVNS. This CDR3 comprises 15 residues. V lost 4 bases to trimming and J lost 1 base; unmatched junction nucleotides: 4. CDR3 protein: CASSARDSSGNTIYF. Here the CDR3 DNA reads TGTGCCAGCAGTGCCAGGGACAGTTCTGGAAACACCATATATTTT. The variable domain in full, with the rest retrieved from reference TRBV25-1 and TRBJ1-3, is EADIYQTPRYLVIGTGKKITLECSQTMGHDKMYWYQQDPGMELHLIHYSYGVNSTEKGDLSSESTVSRIRTEHFPLTLESARPSHTSQYLCASSARDSSGNTIYFGEGSWLTVV.

The V gene is TRBV5-4, the J gene TRBJ2-5; 11 bases agree with TRBD2. The CDR3 is 13 amino acids. The trim removed 4 bases at V and 7 bases at J, leaving 3 bases unmatched. Germline V gene sequence: CDR1 SGHNT, CDR2 YYREEE (reference sequence). The CDR3 DNA is TGTGCCAGCAGCCCCGGGACTAGCGGGACCCAGTACTTC. This translates into CASSPGTSGTQYF. The complete variable domain, with remaining parts taken from reference TRBV5-4 and TRBJ2-5, reads ETGVTQSPTHLIKTRGQQVTLRCSSQSGHNTVSWYQQALGQGPQFIFQYYREEENGRGNFPPRFSGLQFPNYSSELNVNALELDDSALYLCASSPGTSGTQYFGPGTRLLVL.

On this clone: At one end the junction does not follow the germline gene, possibly because of a read error. V is TRBV12-3 or TRBV12-4 and J is TRBJ2-5; perhaps TRBD2 as D (6 bases). This CDR3 has 13 residues. The CDR3 DNA reads as TGTGCCAGCACCTTCCAGAGGAGGGTACCCCTAGACTTC. This translates into CASTFQRRVPLDF.

The gene calls are TRBV5-1 and TRBJ1-2, with 9 positions matching TRBD1. Trimming cost V 4 bases and J 6 bases; bases outside gene matches: 4. Per germline, CDR1 SGHRS and CDR2 YFSETQ. The CDR3 is 13 residues long. The CDR3 here is CASSTGQGNGYTF. Here the CDR3 DNA reads TGCGCCAGCAGCACCGGACAGGGGAATGGCTACACCTTC.

The chain recombines TRBV29-1 with TRBJ2-4; weak D call: TRBD1 (5 bases). In germline, CDR1 is SQVTM, CDR2 ANQGSEA. The CDR3 contains 16 residues. The ends were cut back, 1 base at V and 0 bases at J, with 13 bases in the middle. The CDR3 region has the DNA TGCAGCGTTGAAGTGGAAGGACATTTAGCCAAAAACATTCAGTACTTC. It specifies CSVEVEGHLAKNIQYF.

The chain combines TRBV12-3 or TRBV12-4 with TRBJ1-6; the D is unclear. The CDR3 has 13 amino acids. The V end lost 3 bases, the J end lost 4 bases, and 4 bases lay between the germline ends. The CDR3 DNA reads as TGTGCCAGCAGTTTCCAGTATAATTCACCCCTCCACTTT. This codes for CASSFQYNSPLHF.

This sequence joins TRBV2 and TRBJ1-6; weak D call: TRBD1 (6 bases). The V end was cut by 7 bases, the J end by 6 bases, with 16 bases between. This CDR3 region has 15 residues. Germline V gene data show CDR1 as SNHLY and CDR2 as FYNNEI. CDR3 in DNA: TGTGCCAGCACCGTACAGGGAAGGCTTAATTCACCCCTCCACTTT. Amino acids: CASTVQGRLNSPLHF. The variable domain in full, completed from reference TRBV2 and TRBJ1-6, reads EPEVTQTPSHQVTQMGQEVILRCVPISNHLYFYWYRQILGQKVEFLVSFYNNEISEKSEIFDDQFSVERPDGSNFTLKIRSTKLEDSAMYFCASTVQGRLNSPLHFGNGTRLTVT.

The chain uses TRBV19 and TRBJ1-1; maybe TRBD1 (6 bases). With 5 bases removed from V and 0 bases from J, the gap between germline ends came to 13 bases. The CDR3 has 15 residues. CDR1 is LNHDA, CDR2 SQIVND, per germline (reference sequence). This chain's CDR3 is CASSVNYRVNTEAFF. The CDR3 bases are TGTGCCAGTAGTGTCAACTACAGGGTGAACACTGAAGCTTTCTTT. Supplemented by reference TRBV19 and TRBJ1-1, the full variable domain reads DGGITQSPKYLFRKEGQNVTLSCEQNLNHDAMYWYRQDPGQGLRLIYYSQIVNDFQKGDIAEGYSVSREKKESFPLTVTSAQKNPTAFYLCASSVNYRVNTEAFFGQGTRLTVV.

The V call is TRBV19, the J call TRBJ1-2, with TRBD1 matching over 7 bases. CDR1 is LNHDA and CDR2 is SQIVND in the germline V gene (reference sequence). The J segment lost 4 bases and the V segment lost 5 bases, leaving 7 bases of the junction unmatched. The CDR3 has 14 amino acids. The CDR3 DNA is TGTGCCAGTAGTGAGAGGGGGCGCATCTATGGCTACACCTTC. It codes for CASSERGRIYGYTF.

This chain uses TRBV7-9 with TRBJ1-4, with 7 nucleotides matching TRBD1. Trimming removed 1 base from V and 3 bases from J; junction bases left unmatched: 5. This CDR3 contains 16 residues. The V gene's germline CDR1 is SEHNR and CDR2 FQNEAQ (reference sequence). The CDR3 region is CASSLGQGVPNEKLFF. In DNA form, the CDR3 reads TGTGCCAGCAGCTTAGGACAGGGAGTCCCTAATGAAAAACTGTTTTTT. Drawing the rest from reference TRBV7-9 and TRBJ1-4, the complete variable domain is DTGVSQNPRHKITKRGQNVTFRCDPISEHNRLYWYRQTLGQGPEFLTYFQNEAQLEKSRLLSDRFSAERPKGSFSTLEIQRTEQGDSAMYLCASSLGQGVPNEKLFFGSGTQLSVL.